The 21 T cell receptor beta chains below all came from one sample that was sequenced in a study of PD-1 blockade in classical Hodgkin lymphoma. Profiling relied on immunoSEQ multiplex PCR, and the TCRdb table lists in-frame clones only, not all of them. The data show 40,000 to 45,000 clones, 65% to 85% seen once. Every patient was affected by relapse after autologous stem cell transplantation, while exposure to brentuximab vedotin was not uniform. Sequencing used peripheral blood mononuclear cells (PBMCs), obtained before the second cycle of nivolumab. The receptors were sampled from a human donor with classical Hodgkin lymphoma.

The V gene is TRBV7-2, the J gene TRBJ2-7, with TRBD2 matching over 15 bases. Germline V gene lookup returns CDR1 SGHTA and CDR2 FQGNSA. The J segment lost 5 bases and the V segment lost 5 bases, leaving 13 bases of the junction unmatched. The CDR3 is 18 residues long. CDR3 coding DNA: TGTGCCAGCAGCCCGGGGGGGACTAGCGGGAGGTCTGGGAACGAGCAGTACTTC. Protein sequence: CASSPGGTSGRSGNEQYF.

V gene TRBV19 combines with J gene TRBJ1-5, with 8 bases fitting TRBD1. CDR1 is LNHDA and CDR2 is SQIVND in the germline V gene (reference sequence). With 5 bases clipped from V and 1 base from J, the junction kept 10 bases outside the gene matches. This CDR3 contains 17 residues. Written as DNA, the CDR3 is TGTGCCAGTAGTGTAGGACAGGGTCTGTTAAGCAATCAGCCCCAGCATTTT. This translates into CASSVGQGLLSNQPQHF.

This sequence joins TRBV4-3 and TRBJ2-1, with a tentative D call TRBD2 (6 bases). Trimming took 0 bases from V and 4 from J, leaving 13 bases between them. The CDR3 consists of 16 residues. CDR1 LGHNA and CDR2 YSLEER come from the germline V gene. As DNA, the CDR3 is TGCGCCAGCAGCCAAGATGACCGGGAGAGGTACAATGAGCAGTTCTTC. This codes for CASSQDDRERYNEQFF.

Comments on this clone: The junction shows a germline mismatch at one end, possibly a read error. Other DNA sequences in the same sample also yield this CDR3. This chain uses TRBV7-2 with TRBJ1-1; the D gene is possibly TRBD1 (5 bases). Looked up from germline, CDR1 is SGHTA and CDR2 is FQGNSA. CDR3 length equals 15 residues. CDR3 sequence reads: CASSAIAGVNTEAFF. The CDR3 DNA is TGTGCCAGCAGCGCTATCGCGGGGGTGAACACTGAAGCCTTCTTT.

The rearrangement joins TRBV7-9 to TRBJ2-7; D unresolved. CDR1 is SEHNR and CDR2 is FQNEAQ in the germline V gene (reference sequence). V was trimmed by 8 bases and J by 1 base, leaving 18 bases between them. This CDR3 contains 15 residues. In DNA form, the CDR3 reads TGTGCCAGCGATAGACTCAGCACCTCATCCTACGAGCAGTACTTC. This encodes CASDRLSTSSYEQYF.

This sequence joins TRBV6-5 and TRBJ2-2; D gene ambiguous. This CDR3 has 14 residues. Germline lookup yields CDR1 MNHEY and CDR2 SVGAGI. The V and J ends lost 6 bases and 7 bases respectively, with 15 bases between them. Here the CDR3 reads CASSPQPLGGELFF. CDR3 coding DNA: TGTGCCAGCAGCCCCCAGCCCCTCGGCGGGGAGCTGTTTTTT.

The chain employs TRBV25-1 and TRBJ1-1; TRBD1 matches at 7 bases. Per germline, CDR1 MGHDK and CDR2 SYGVNS. The CDR3 runs 14 residues. With 5 bases clipped from V and 8 bases from J, the junction kept 11 bases outside the gene matches. Written as DNA, the CDR3 is TGTGCCAGCAGTCGTTCGGGGGCAGGGGGGGAAGCTTTCTTT. It yields the protein CASSRSGAGGEAFF.

The gene calls are TRBV9 and TRBJ1-1; a weak D match, TRBD1 (5 bases). The ends were cut back, 3 bases at V and 7 bases at J, with 16 bases in the middle. The CDR3 totals 14 residues. CDR1 and CDR2 from the germline V gene are SGDLS and YYNGEE. The CDR3: CASSAPQGPNEAFF. Here the CDR3 DNA reads TGTGCCAGCAGCGCCCCCCAGGGCCCCAATGAAGCTTTCTTT.

The chain combines TRBV14 with TRBJ1-1; D remains ambiguous. CDR3 size: 13 residues. Germline V gene sequence: CDR1 SGHDN, CDR2 FVKESK. V lost 6 bases, J lost 4 bases, and 12 bases lay in between. The CDR3 sequence is CASRSSLGTEAFF. DNA of the CDR3: TGTGCCAGCAGGTCCTCTTTAGGCACTGAAGCTTTCTTT.

This clone occurred a few times. This rearrangement joins TRBV19 to TRBJ1-2, with D possibly TRBD1 on 6 matching bases. Looked up from germline, CDR1 is LNHDA and CDR2 is SQIVND (reference sequence). CDR3 length: 13 residues. Trimming took 6 bases from V and 6 from J, leaving 14 bases between them. CDR3 nucleotides: TGTGCCAGTAGATACCAGGGGATCGATGGCTACACCTTC. It encodes CASRYQGIDGYTF.

This clone was counted between two and nine times. The chain is built from TRBV5-1 and TRBJ1-2; possible D gene TRBD1, 6 bases. The CDR3 totals 13 residues. The V and J ends lost 0 bases and 3 bases respectively, with 6 bases between them. Germline CDR1 SGHRS, CDR2 YFSETQ. The CDR3 bases are TGCGCCAGCAGCTTGGACAGGGACTATGGCTACACCTTC. Its translation is CASSLDRDYGYTF. Based on the CDR3 plus reference TRBV5-1 and TRBJ1-2, the full variable domain is KAGVTQTPRYLIKTRGQQVTLSCSPISGHRSVSWYQQTPGQGLQFLFEYFSETQRNKGNFPGRFSGRQFSNSRSEMNVSTLELGDSALYLCASSLDRDYGYTFGSGTRLTVV.

This rearrangement joins TRBV18 to TRBJ2-1; D possibly uses TRBD1 or TRBD2 (5 bases each). V was shortened by 6 bases and J by 5 bases, with 11 bases between the two germline ends. In germline, CDR1 is KGHSH, CDR2 LQKENI. The length of the CDR3 is 13 residues. The CDR3 sequence: CASSAGTDNEQFF. Written as DNA, the CDR3 is TGTGCCAGCTCTGCAGGGACCGACAATGAGCAGTTCTTC.

The chain links TRBV11-1 to TRBJ1-1, with TRBD1 as a possible D gene (6 bases). The CDR3 contains 15 residues. V lost 3 bases to trimming and J lost 3 bases, with 14 bases between them. In germline, CDR1 is SGHAT, CDR2 FQDESV (reference sequence). CDR3 sequence (DNA): TGTGCCAGCAGCTTCTCACGGGGGCTTTACACTGAAGCTTTCTTT. This codes for CASSFSRGLYTEAFF.

This chain links TRBV4-3 with TRBJ1-3, with TRBD1 matching over 8 bases. This CDR3 comprises 17 residues. Germline lookup yields CDR1 LGHNA and CDR2 YSLEER. V gave up 2 bases and J gave up 0 bases; unmatched junction bases: 6. CDR3: CASSQSRGQFSGNTIYF. In DNA form, the CDR3 reads TGCGCCAGCAGCCAATCCAGGGGGCAATTCTCTGGAAACACCATATATTTT.

This chain links TRBV27 with TRBJ2-1, with no clear D. The CDR3 is 12 amino acids. Germline CDR1 is MNHEY and CDR2 is SMNVEV (reference sequence). With 5 bases removed from V and 10 bases from J, the gap between germline ends came to 12 bases. In DNA form, the CDR3 reads TGTGCCAGCAGTGTATTATATGGGGAGCAGTTCTTC. Its protein is CASSVLYGEQFF.

The chain recombines TRBV5-1 with TRBJ1-6, with 12 bases aligning to TRBD1. The CDR3 spans 17 residues. V lost 3 bases to trimming and J lost 6 bases; unmatched junction nucleotides: 7. CDR1 SGHRS and CDR2 YFSETQ come from the germline V gene. For the CDR3, the DNA is TGCGCCAGCAGCTCTCATGGGACAGGGGGCTCTAATTCACCCCTCCACTTT. This codes for CASSSHGTGGSNSPLHF.

The chain recombines TRBV9 with TRBJ1-2, with D possibly matching TRBD1 (5 bases). V gave up 3 bases and J gave up 2 bases, with 17 bases separating them. The CDR3 is 16 residues long. Germline V gives CDR1 SGDLS, CDR2 YYNGEE. Here the CDR3 DNA reads TGTGCCAGCAGCGCCCCCATTGGGACGGGGAACTATGGCTACACCTTC. Translation gives CASSAPIGTGNYGYTF.

The chain has TRBV13 and TRBJ2-5; D is ambiguous. CDR3 size: 13 residues. Looked up from germline, CDR1 is PRHDT and CDR2 is FYEKMQ (reference sequence). V lost 5 bases and J lost 1, with 8 bases in between. The CDR3 loop reads CASSLHLQETQYF. The DNA for the CDR3 is TGTGCCAGCAGCCTCCACCTCCAAGAGACCCAGTACTTC.

This chain joins TRBV7-6 and TRBJ1-4; D is unresolved. Germline loops: CDR1 SGHVS, CDR2 FNYEAQ. Trimming took off 1 base at V and 3 bases at J, with 9 bases between the two ends. The CDR3 extends over 15 amino acids. Here the CDR3 DNA reads TGTGCCAGCAGCTTAGGGCCGACTGCTAATGAAAAACTGTTTTTT. Translation gives CASSLGPTANEKLFF.

V is TRBV6-5 and J is TRBJ2-7; TRBD1 matches 8 bases. CDR1 MNHEY and CDR2 SVGAGI come from the germline V gene. V lost 5 bases, J lost 6 bases, and 12 bases stayed unmatched. The length of the CDR3 is 15 residues. As DNA, the CDR3 is TGTGCCAGCAGTCCCGGACAGGGATTGAGGCTCGAGCAGTACTTC. It encodes CASSPGQGLRLEQYF.

The genes are TRBV7-3 and TRBJ1-1, with D perhaps matching TRBD1 (6 bases). V was shortened by 2 bases and J by 4 bases, with 8 bases between the two germline ends. The CDR3 sequence is 13 residues long. Germline V gene lookup returns CDR1 SGHTA and CDR2 FQGTGA. The CDR3 DNA sequence: TGTGCCAGCAGCTTAGGAGGGGGCACTGAAGCTTTCTTT. It codes for CASSLGGGTEAFF.